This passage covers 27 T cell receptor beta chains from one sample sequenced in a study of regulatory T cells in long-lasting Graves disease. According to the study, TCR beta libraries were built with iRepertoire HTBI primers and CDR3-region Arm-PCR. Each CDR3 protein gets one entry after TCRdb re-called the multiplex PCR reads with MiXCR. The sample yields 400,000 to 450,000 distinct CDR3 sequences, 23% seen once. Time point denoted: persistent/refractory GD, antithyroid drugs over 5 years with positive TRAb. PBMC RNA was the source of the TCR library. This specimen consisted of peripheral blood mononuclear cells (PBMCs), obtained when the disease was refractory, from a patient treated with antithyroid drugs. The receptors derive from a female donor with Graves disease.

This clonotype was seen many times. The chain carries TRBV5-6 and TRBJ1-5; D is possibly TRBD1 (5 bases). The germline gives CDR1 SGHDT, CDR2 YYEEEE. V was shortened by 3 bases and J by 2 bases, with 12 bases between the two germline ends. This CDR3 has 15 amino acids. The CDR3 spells CASSWGGGGNQPQHF. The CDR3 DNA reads TGTGCCAGCAGCTGGGGGGGAGGGGGCAATCAGCCCCAGCATTTT.

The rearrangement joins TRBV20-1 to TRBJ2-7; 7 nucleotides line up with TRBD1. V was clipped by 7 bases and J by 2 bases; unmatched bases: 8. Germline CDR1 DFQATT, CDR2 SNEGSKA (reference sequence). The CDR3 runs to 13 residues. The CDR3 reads CSGRDSQAYEQYF. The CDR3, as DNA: TGCAGTGGCCGGGACAGTCAAGCCTACGAGCAGTACTTC.

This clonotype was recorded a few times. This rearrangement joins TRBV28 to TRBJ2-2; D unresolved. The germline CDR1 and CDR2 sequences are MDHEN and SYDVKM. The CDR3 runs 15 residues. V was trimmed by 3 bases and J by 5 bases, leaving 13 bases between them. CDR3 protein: CASSFGSRRTGELFF. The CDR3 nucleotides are TGTGCCAGCAGTTTTGGTTCCCGGCGGACCGGGGAGCTGTTTTTT.

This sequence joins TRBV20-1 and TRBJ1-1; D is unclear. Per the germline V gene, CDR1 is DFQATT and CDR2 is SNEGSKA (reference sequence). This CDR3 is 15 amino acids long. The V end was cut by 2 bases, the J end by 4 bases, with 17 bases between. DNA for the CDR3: TGCAGTGCTAGAAGCCTTTCCGGGAGCGGCACTGAAGCTTTCTTT. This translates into CSARSLSGSGTEAFF.

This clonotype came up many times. The CDR3: CASSKAGREQYF. DNA for the CDR3: TGTGCCAGTTCGAAGGCGGGGCGCGAGCAGTACTTC. The chain has TRBV12-3 or TRBV12-4 and TRBJ2-7, with D possibly being TRBD2 (6 bases). V was trimmed by 9 bases and J by 6 bases, leaving 15 bases between them. This CDR3 region has 12 residues.

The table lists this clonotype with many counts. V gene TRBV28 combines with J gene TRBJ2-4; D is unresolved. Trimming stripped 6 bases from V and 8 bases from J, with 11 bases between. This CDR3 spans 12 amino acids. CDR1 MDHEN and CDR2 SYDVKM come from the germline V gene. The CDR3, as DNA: TGTGCCAGCAGCGCTCAGGTTTACATTCAGTACTTC. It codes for CASSAQVYIQYF.

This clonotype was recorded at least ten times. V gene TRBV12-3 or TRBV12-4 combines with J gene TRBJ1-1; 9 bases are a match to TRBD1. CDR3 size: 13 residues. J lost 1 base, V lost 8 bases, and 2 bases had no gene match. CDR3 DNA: TGTGCCAGCCGGGGACAGGGGAACACTGAAGCTTTCTTT. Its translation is CASRGQGNTEAFF.

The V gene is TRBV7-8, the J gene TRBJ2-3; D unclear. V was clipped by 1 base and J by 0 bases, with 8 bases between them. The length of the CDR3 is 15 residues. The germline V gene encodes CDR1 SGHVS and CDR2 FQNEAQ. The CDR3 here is CASSLVTTSTDTQYF. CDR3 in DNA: TGTGCCAGCAGCTTAGTCACGACTAGCACAGATACGCAGTATTTT.

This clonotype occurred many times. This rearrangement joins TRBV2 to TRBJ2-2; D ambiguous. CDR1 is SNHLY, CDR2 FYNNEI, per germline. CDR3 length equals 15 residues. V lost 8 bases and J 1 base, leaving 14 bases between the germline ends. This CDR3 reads CASSGRAMNTGELFF. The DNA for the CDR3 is TGTGCCAGCTCCGGACGAGCCATGAACACCGGGGAGCTGTTTTTT.

The CDR3 DNA reads as TGCAGTGCTAGTCTCGGGAGTAAACCGGAGCAGTACTTC. Amino acid sequence: CSASLGSKPEQYF. The chain uses TRBV20-1 and TRBJ2-7, with D maybe TRBD2 (6 bases). V lost 3 bases and J lost 7, with 16 bases in between. The CDR3 has 13 amino acids. CDR1 and CDR2 (germline): DFQATT, SNEGSKA (reference sequence).

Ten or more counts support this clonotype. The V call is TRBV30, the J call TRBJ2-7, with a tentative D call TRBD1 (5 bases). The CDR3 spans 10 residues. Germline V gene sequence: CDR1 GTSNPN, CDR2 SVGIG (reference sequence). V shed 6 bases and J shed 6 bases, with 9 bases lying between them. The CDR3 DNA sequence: TGTGCCTGTCAGGGTCGCGAGCAGTACTTC. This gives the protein CACQGREQYF.

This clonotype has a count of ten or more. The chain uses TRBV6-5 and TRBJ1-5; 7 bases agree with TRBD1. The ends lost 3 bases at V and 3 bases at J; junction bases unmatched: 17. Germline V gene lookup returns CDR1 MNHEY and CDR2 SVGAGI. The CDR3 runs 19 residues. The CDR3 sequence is CASSYIQPKTGLDNQPQHF. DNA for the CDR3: TGTGCCAGCAGTTATATACAGCCCAAGACAGGGTTGGACAATCAGCCCCAGCATTTT.

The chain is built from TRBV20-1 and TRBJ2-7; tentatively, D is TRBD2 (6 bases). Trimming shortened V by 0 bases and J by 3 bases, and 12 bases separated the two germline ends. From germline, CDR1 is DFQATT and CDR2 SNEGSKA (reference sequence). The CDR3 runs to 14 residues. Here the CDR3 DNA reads TGCAGTGCTAGAGATCCTATCGGGAGCTACGAGCAGTACTTC. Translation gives CSARDPIGSYEQYF.

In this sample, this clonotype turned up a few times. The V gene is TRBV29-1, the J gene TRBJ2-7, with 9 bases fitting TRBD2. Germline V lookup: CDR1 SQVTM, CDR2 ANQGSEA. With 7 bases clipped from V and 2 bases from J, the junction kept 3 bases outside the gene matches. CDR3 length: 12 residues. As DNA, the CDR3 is TGCAGCGGTACTAGCGGGCCCTACGAGCAGTACTTC. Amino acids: CSGTSGPYEQYF.

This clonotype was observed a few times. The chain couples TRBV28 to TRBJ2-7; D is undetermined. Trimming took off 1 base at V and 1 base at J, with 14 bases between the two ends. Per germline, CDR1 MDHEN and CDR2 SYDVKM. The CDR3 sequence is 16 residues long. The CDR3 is CASSLSRPRRSYEQYF. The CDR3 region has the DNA TGTGCCAGCAGTTTATCTCGGCCTCGGCGTTCCTACGAGCAGTACTTC.

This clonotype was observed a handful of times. The CDR3 region has the DNA TGTGCCAGCAGTTTTAGCGGGAGGCTTAACACCGGGGAGCTGTTTTTT. Its translation is CASSFSGRLNTGELFF. The genes are TRBV12-3 or TRBV12-4 and TRBJ2-2, with 10 bases matching TRBD2. CDR3 length equals 16 residues. The J segment lost 2 bases and the V segment lost 3 bases, leaving 3 bases of the junction unmatched.

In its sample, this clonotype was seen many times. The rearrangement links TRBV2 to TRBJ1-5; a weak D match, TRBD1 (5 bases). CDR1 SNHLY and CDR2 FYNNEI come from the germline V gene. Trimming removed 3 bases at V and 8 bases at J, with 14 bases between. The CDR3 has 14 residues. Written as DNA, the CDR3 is TGTGCCAGCAGTGATGCAGGGTGGATGGAGCCCCAGCATTTT. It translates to CASSDAGWMEPQHF. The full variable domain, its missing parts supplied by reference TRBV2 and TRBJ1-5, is EPEVTQTPSHQVTQMGQEVILRCVPISNHLYFYWYRQILGQKVEFLVSFYNNEISEKSEIFDDQFSVERPDGSNFTLKIRSTKLEDSAMYFCASSDAGWMEPQHFGDGTRLSIL.

The CDR3 sequence is CASSQIGSGDSPLHF. DNA for the CDR3: TGCGCCAGCAGCCAAATAGGGAGCGGCGATTCACCCCTCCACTTT. The rearrangement links TRBV4-1 to TRBJ1-6; D is unresolved. Germline CDR1 reads MGHRA; CDR2 reads YSYEKL. With 2 bases removed from V and 8 bases from J, the gap between germline ends came to 13 bases. This CDR3 is 15 amino acids long.

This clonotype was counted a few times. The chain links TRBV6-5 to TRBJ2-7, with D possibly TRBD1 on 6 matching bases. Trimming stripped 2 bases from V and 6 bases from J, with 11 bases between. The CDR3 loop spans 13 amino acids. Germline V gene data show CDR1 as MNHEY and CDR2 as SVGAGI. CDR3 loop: CASSYKQGFEQYF. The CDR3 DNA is TGTGCCAGCAGTTACAAACAGGGATTCGAGCAGTACTTC.

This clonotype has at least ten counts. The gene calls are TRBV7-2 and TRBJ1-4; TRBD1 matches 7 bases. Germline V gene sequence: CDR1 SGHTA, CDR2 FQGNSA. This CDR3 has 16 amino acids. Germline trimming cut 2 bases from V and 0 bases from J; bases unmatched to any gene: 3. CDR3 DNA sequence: TGTGCCAGCAGCTTAAGGGGGCCTGCAACTAATGAAAAACTGTTTTTT. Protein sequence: CASSLRGPATNEKLFF.

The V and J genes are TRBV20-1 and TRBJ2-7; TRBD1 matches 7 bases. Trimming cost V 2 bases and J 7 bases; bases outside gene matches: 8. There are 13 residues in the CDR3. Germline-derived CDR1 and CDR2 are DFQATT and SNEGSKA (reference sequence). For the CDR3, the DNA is TGCAGTGCTAGACGACAGGGATTGTGGGAGCAGTACTTC. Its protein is CSARRQGLWEQYF.

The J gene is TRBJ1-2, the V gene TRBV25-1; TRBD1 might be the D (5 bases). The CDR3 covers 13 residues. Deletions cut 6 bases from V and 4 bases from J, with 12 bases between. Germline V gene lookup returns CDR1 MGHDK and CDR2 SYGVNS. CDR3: CASRNSTVYGYTF. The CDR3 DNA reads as TGTGCCAGCAGAAACTCGACAGTCTATGGCTACACCTTC.

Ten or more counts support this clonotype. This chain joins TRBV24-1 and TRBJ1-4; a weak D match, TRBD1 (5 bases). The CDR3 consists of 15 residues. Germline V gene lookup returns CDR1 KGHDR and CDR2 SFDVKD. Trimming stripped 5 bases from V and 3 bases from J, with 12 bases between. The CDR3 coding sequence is TGTGCCACCAGTGGGGGCGGGACGGCTAATGAAAAACTGTTTTTT. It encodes CATSGGGTANEKLFF.

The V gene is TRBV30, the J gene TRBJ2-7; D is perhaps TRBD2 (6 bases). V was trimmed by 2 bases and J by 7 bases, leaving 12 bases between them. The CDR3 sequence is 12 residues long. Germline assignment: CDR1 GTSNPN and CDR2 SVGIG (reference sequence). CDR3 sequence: CAWSPGGMEQYF. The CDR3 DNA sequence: TGTGCCTGGAGTCCTGGGGGGATGGAGCAGTACTTC.

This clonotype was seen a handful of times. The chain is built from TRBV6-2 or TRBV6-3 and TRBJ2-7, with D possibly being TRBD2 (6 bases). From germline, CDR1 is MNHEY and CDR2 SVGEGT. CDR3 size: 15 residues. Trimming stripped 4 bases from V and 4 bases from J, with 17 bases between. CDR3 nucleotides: TGTGCCAGCAGTTTCCAGGGCCGGGGACTTTACGAGCAGTACTTC. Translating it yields CASSFQGRGLYEQYF.

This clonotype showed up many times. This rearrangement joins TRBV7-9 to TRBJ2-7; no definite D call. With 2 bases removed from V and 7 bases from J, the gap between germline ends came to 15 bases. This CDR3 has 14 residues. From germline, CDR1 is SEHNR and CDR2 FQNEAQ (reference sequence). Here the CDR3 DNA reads TGTGCCAGCAGCTTAAGCGTTTCAGTGGGGGAGCAGTACTTC. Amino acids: CASSLSVSVGEQYF.

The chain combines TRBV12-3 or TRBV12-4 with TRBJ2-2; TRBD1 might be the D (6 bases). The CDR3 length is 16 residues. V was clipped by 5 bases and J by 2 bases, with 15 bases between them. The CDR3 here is CASSILRTANTGELFF. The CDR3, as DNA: TGTGCCAGCAGTATACTCAGGACAGCAAACACCGGGGAGCTGTTTTTT.